This TCR beta chain was profiled in a study of CD8+CD57+ T cells in acquired aplastic anemia. Study in general: Each DNA sample taken from sorted CD4+ and CD8+ cells came to about 3.2 ug on average.

Per germline, CDR1 DFQATT and CDR2 SNEGSKA (reference sequence). V lost 6 bases to trimming and J lost 5 bases, with 14 bases between them. There are 12 residues in the CDR3. The template used for profiling TCR beta VDJ and CDR3 was genomic DNA. TCRdb reprocessed the reads with MiXCR, giving one entry per CDR3 protein. There are about 180,000 distinct CDR3 sequences in the sample; just over 45% occur only once, and 2.5% to 3.5% lies in the top ten. The source material was sorted CD4+, CD8+, or CD8+CD57+ T cells (not recorded which) from PBMCs. The source is a human donor in good health. This chain uses TRBV20-1 with TRBJ2-7; D possibly corresponds to TRBD1 (5 bases). The CDR3 DNA is TGCAGTGCGCACAGTGGGGCCAACGAGCAGTACTTC. It is translated as CSAHSGANEQYF.